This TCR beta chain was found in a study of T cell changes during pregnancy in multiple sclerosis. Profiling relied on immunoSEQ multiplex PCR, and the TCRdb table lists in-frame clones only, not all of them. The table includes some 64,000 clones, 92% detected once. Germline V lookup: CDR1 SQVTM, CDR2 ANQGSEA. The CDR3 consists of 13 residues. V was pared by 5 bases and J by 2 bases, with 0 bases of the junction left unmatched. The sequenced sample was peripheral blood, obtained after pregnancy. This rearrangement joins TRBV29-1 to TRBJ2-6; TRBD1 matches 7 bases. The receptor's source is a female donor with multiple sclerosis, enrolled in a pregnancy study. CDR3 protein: CSVTGAGANVLTF. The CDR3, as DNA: TGCAGCGTTACAGGGGCTGGGGCCAACGTCCTGACTTTC.